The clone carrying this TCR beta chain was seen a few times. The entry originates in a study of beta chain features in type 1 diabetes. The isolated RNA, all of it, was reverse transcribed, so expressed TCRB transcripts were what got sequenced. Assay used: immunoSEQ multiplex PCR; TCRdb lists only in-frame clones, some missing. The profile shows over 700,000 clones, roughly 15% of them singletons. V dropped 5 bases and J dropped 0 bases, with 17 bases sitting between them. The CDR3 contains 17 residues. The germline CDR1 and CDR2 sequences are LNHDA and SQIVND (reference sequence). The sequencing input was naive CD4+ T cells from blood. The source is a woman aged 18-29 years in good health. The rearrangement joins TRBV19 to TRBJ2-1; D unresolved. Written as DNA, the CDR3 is TGTGCCAGTAGTGTTCTTCTAACGGACGACTCCTACAATGAGCAGTTCTTC. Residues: CASSVLLTDDSYNEQFF.